This TCR beta chain was sequenced during a study of response to subunit inactivated influenza vaccine. Study-wide results and caveats: Authors suggested that a seasonal influenza vaccination recruits few new T cells each time.

In TCRdb, the RT-PCR reads were re-called with MiXCR into one record per CDR3 protein. The table has about 500,000 distinct CDR3 sequences, 15% to 20% seen once; the top ten hold less than 4%. Regarding this clonotype: Its matching antigen is unknown.

Losses at the gene ends were 6 bases for V and 7 bases for J; bases not matched to a gene: 8. CDR3 length: 14 residues. Germline V gene data show CDR1 as MDHEN and CDR2 as SYDVKM. V is TRBV28 and J is TRBJ2-2; 7 bases align to TRBD2. This TCR was sampled from a man between 45 and 75 years old who received an inactivated influenza vaccine. The sequenced sample was CD4+ T cells sorted from PBMCs, obtained roughly 24 months after vaccination. The CDR3 region has the DNA TGTGCCAGCAGACGGGACTATCTTAACGGGGAGCTGTTTTTT. Translation gives CASRRDYLNGELFF.